What follows are 8 T cell receptor beta chains derived from one specimen sequenced in a study of T cell responses to AZD1222 COVID-19 vaccine. TCRdb's table, derived via immunoSEQ multiplex PCR, lists solely in-frame clones and lacks some. This table has about 70,000 clones, 84% appearing once. The sample consisted of peripheral blood, taken on day 0 of AZD1222 vaccination. The receptor set was obtained from an adult in good health.

This clone was seen only a few times. V gene TRBV6-5 combines with J gene TRBJ1-3; D might be TRBD1 (5 bases). Germline V gene data show CDR1 as MNHEY and CDR2 as SVGAGI. Trimming cost V 0 bases and J 0 bases, with 6 bases left between them. The CDR3 spans 15 residues. The CDR3 loop is CASSYSGGSGNTIYF. In nucleotides, the CDR3 is TGTGCCAGCAGTTACTCGGGGGGCTCTGGAAACACCATATATTTT.

The V and J genes are TRBV10-3 and TRBJ1-5, with a tentative D call TRBD1 (6 bases). This CDR3 has 12 amino acids. V lost 10 bases and J 4 bases, leaving 11 bases between the germline ends. Germline V CDR1 and CDR2: ENHRY, SYGVKD. The CDR3 is CASQQGNQPQHF. The CDR3 bases are TGTGCCAGCCAGCAGGGGAATCAGCCCCAGCATTTT.

This clone was counted between two and nine times. The J gene is TRBJ2-7, the V gene TRBV4-1, with 9 bases lining up with TRBD1. The V segment lost 1 base and the J segment 1 base; nucleotides outside the gene matches: 5. The CDR3 sequence is 16 residues long. The V gene's germline CDR1 is MGHRA and CDR2 YSYEKL. CDR3 in amino acids: CASSQAQGQGSYEQYF. The CDR3 DNA is TGCGCCAGCAGCCAAGCACAGGGACAGGGTTCCTACGAGCAGTACTTC.

The V and J genes are TRBV9 and TRBJ2-5; TRBD2 is a possible D gene (5 bases). Germline assignment: CDR1 SGDLS and CDR2 YYNGEE. The CDR3 contains 13 residues. V lost 0 bases and J lost 7, with 10 bases in between. The CDR3 DNA is TGTGCCAGCAGCGTAGACGGAGGCGGGACCCAGTACTTC. It is translated as CASSVDGGGTQYF.

The CDR3 DNA follows: TGCGCCAGCAGTCCGTACGTTCAGGGAAACACCATATATTTT. It yields the protein CASSPYVQGNTIYF. This chain uses TRBV23-1 with TRBJ1-3; D not resolved. TRBV23-1 is filed as an ORF, its function uncertain. Trimming removed 4 bases at V and 4 bases at J, with 11 bases between. CDR3 length: 14 residues.

This clone appeared a single time. The V gene is TRBV3-1 (or the pseudogene TRBV3-2), the J gene TRBJ2-5, with D perhaps matching TRBD2 (5 bases). This CDR3 is 13 amino acids long. Germline V gene data show CDR1 as LGHDT and CDR2 as YNNKEL (reference sequence). The ends were cut back, 4 bases at V and 1 base at J, with 7 bases in the middle. Here the CDR3 reads CASSPGLQETQYF. CDR3 in DNA: TGTGCCAGCAGCCCCGGACTCCAAGAGACCCAGTACTTC.

This chain joins TRBV5-1 and TRBJ2-7; D is undetermined. The V and J ends lost 3 bases and 1 base respectively, with 8 bases between them. The CDR3 spans 13 residues. Germline V CDR1 and CDR2: SGHRS, YFSETQ. CDR3 protein: CASSSARSYEQYF. The CDR3 nucleotides are TGCGCCAGCAGCTCGGCGAGATCCTACGAGCAGTACTTC.

The genes are TRBV24-1 and TRBJ1-2, with TRBD1 matching over 8 bases. Germline assignment: CDR1 KGHDR and CDR2 SFDVKD. J gave up 7 bases and V 1 base, and 4 bases lay outside the gene matches. The CDR3 covers 14 residues. The CDR3 spells CATSDLQGGGGYTF. The CDR3 DNA is TGTGCCACCAGTGATTTACAGGGGGGAGGTGGCTACACCTTC.